The 14 T cell receptor beta chains below come from one sample, sequenced in a study of blood T cell repertoires in COVID-19. Libraries were prepared by immunoSEQ multiplex PCR; TCRdb keeps only in-frame clonotypes and omits some of them. The profile covers some 200,000 clones, with around 87% appearing a single time and over 3.5% taken by the ten largest. Material for sequencing was peripheral blood. These receptors were collected from a man between 18 and 35 years old with active or convalescent COVID-19.

The gene calls are TRBV4-1 and TRBJ2-2; D might be TRBD2 (5 bases). The CDR3 is made up of 15 amino acids. V lost 1 base to trimming and J lost 1 base, with 7 bases between them. CDR1 and CDR2 from the germline V gene are MGHRA and YSYEKL. The CDR3 region has the DNA TGCGCCAGCAGCCAAGTCGCGGGGAACACCGGGGAGCTGTTTTTT. Its translation is CASSQVAGNTGELFF.

This chain uses TRBV12-5 with TRBJ2-1; 12 positions match TRBD2. CDR1 and CDR2 (germline): LGHNT, FRNRAP. Trimming took 7 bases from V and 9 from J; bases not matched to a gene: 13. This CDR3 has 16 amino acids. CDR3: CASAPPGLAGRGEQFF. CDR3 nucleotide sequence: TGTGCTAGTGCTCCTCCGGGACTAGCGGGCCGGGGTGAGCAGTTCTTC.

The chain combines TRBV18 with TRBJ1-1; D perhaps matches TRBD1 (6 bases). V was pared by 5 bases and J by 2 bases, with 12 bases between. Germline-derived CDR1 and CDR2 are KGHSH and LQKENI. The CDR3 is made up of 14 amino acids. CDR3 sequence reads: CASSEQGPNTEAFF. CDR3 nucleotides: TGTGCCAGCTCAGAACAGGGCCCCAACACTGAAGCTTTCTTT. The whole variable domain, remainder taken from reference TRBV18 and TRBJ1-1, is NAGVMQNPRHLVRRRGQEARLRCSPMKGHSHVYWYRQLPEEGLKFMVYLQKENIIDESGMPKERFSAEFPKEGPSILRIQQVVRGDSAAYFCASSEQGPNTEAFFGQGTRLTVV.

The chain couples TRBV18 to TRBJ2-5, with 7 bases aligning to TRBD1. This CDR3 is built from 16 residues. The germline CDR1 and CDR2 sequences are KGHSH and LQKENI. The V gene end was trimmed by 3 bases and the J gene end by 5 bases; junction bases not matched to a gene: 12. CDR3 in amino acids: CASSPSPGQRLETQYF. The CDR3 DNA reads TGTGCCAGCTCACCGTCCCCGGGACAGAGGTTGGAGACCCAGTACTTC.

The chain has TRBV5-1 and TRBJ1-1; D may be TRBD1 (5 bases). Trimming cost V 0 bases and J 4 bases, with 13 bases left between them. The CDR3 loop spans 15 amino acids. The germline V gene encodes CDR1 SGHRS and CDR2 YFSETQ. CDR3 in DNA: TGCGCCAGCAGCTTGGCTGGGGCTCATAGCACTGAAGCTTTCTTT. This translates into CASSLAGAHSTEAFF.

The rearrangement uses TRBV3-1 (or the pseudogene TRBV3-2) and TRBJ2-7; D may be TRBD2 (5 bases). Germline V gives CDR1 LGHDT, CDR2 YNNKEL (reference sequence). The CDR3 is 14 residues long. The V end was cut by 4 bases, the J end by 6 bases, with 16 bases between. The CDR3 DNA reads TGTGCCAGCAGCCCCGGACTGCTACCAGTCGAGCAGTACTTC. As protein: CASSPGLLPVEQYF.

The rearrangement links TRBV5-8 to TRBJ2-1, with 10 bases matching TRBD2. V dropped 4 bases and J dropped 0; count of bases not matched to a gene: 4. This CDR3 has 16 amino acids. From germline, CDR1 is SGHTS and CDR2 YDEGEE. The CDR3 protein is CASSDRTSGSYNEQFF. In DNA form, the CDR3 reads TGTGCCAGCAGCGACCGGACTAGCGGCTCCTACAATGAGCAGTTCTTC.

The rearrangement joins TRBV18 to TRBJ2-1; tentatively, D is TRBD2 (6 bases). Germline V gives CDR1 KGHSH, CDR2 LQKENI. CDR3 length: 15 residues. V gave up 6 bases and J gave up 1 base, with 13 bases separating them. The CDR3 region is CASSFMSGSYNEQFF. CDR3 nucleotide sequence: TGTGCCAGCTCTTTTATGAGCGGGTCCTACAATGAGCAGTTCTTC.

This chain joins TRBV6-5 and TRBJ1-1; tentative D call: TRBD1 (6 bases). Germline V gene sequence: CDR1 MNHEY, CDR2 SVGAGI. V lost 4 bases to trimming and J lost 5 bases, with 11 bases between them. CDR3 length: 13 residues. The CDR3 protein is CASSWGTRTEAFF. CDR3 nucleotides: TGTGCCAGCAGTTGGGGGACAAGGACTGAAGCTTTCTTT.

The chain employs TRBV7-3 and TRBJ2-3, with D uncertain. Germline V gene data show CDR1 as SGHTA and CDR2 as FQGTGA. The CDR3 covers 13 residues. The germline V and J ends were trimmed by 3 bases and 1 base, with 5 bases remaining between them. CDR3 in amino acids: CASSFPGTDTQYF. The CDR3 bases are TGTGCCAGCAGCTTCCCGGGCACAGATACGCAGTATTTT. The full variable domain, its missing parts supplied by reference TRBV7-3 and TRBJ2-3, is GAGVSQTPSNKVTEKGKYVELRCDPISGHTALYWYRQSLGQGPEFLIYFQGTGAADDSGLPNDRFFAVRPEGSVSTLKIQRTERGDSAVYLCASSFPGTDTQYFGPGTRLTVL.

The V gene is TRBV9, the J gene TRBJ1-5; D not resolved. Germline lookup yields CDR1 SGDLS and CDR2 YYNGEE. The CDR3 loop spans 14 amino acids. Trimming shortened V by 0 bases and J by 3 bases, and 7 bases separated the two germline ends. The chain's CDR3 is CASSVGGSNQPQHF. Written as DNA, the CDR3 is TGTGCCAGCAGCGTAGGAGGGTCCAATCAGCCCCAGCATTTT.

This chain joins TRBV29-1 and TRBJ2-1, with D hard to call. Germline CDR1 and CDR2: SQVTM and ANQGSEA. V was shortened by 3 bases and J by 8 bases, with 11 bases between the two germline ends. The CDR3 consists of 12 residues. CDR3 nucleotides: TGCAGCGTTGATGCAGCCCGGGATGAGCAGTTCTTC. Its protein is CSVDAARDEQFF.

The chain joins TRBV5-1 to TRBJ1-1; no reliable D call. The CDR3 is 14 residues long. Germline CDR1 reads SGHRS; CDR2 reads YFSETQ. The V gene lost 0 bases and the J gene lost 0 bases, with 6 bases spanning the gap. CDR3 in DNA: TGCGCCAGCAGCTTGGGGGCCATGAACACTGAAGCTTTCTTT. It codes for CASSLGAMNTEAFF.

This clone was picked up one time. The V and J genes are TRBV27 and TRBJ2-3, with D unclear. The germline V gene has CDR1 MNHEY and CDR2 SMNVEV (reference sequence). The ends were cut back, 3 bases at V and 5 bases at J, with 6 bases in the middle. The CDR3 consists of 12 residues. The CDR3 nucleotides read TGTGCCAGCAGTTTTCCACTAGATACGCAGTATTTT. Amino acid sequence: CASSFPLDTQYF.